This T cell receptor beta chain was obtained from a study of blood T cell repertoires in COVID-19. About the research overall: Collection of acute and convalescent COVID-19 samples took place in the United States, Italy and Spain. The analysed material was cDNA or gDNA that came from T cells, B-cell-depleted T cells, or PBMCs.

Germline lookup yields CDR1 MNHEY and CDR2 SVGAGI. The V end was cut by 6 bases, the J end by 2 bases, with 13 bases between. This CDR3 spans 15 amino acids. Assay used: immunoSEQ multiplex PCR; TCRdb lists only in-frame clones, some missing. The profile covers 200,000 to 250,000 clones, with around 90% appearing a single time and less than 8.5% taken by the ten largest. Sequencing was done on a sample of peripheral blood. The sequence came from a woman aged 65 to 85 with active or convalescent COVID-19. The V call is TRBV6-5, the J call TRBJ2-2; D gene uncertain. The CDR3 nucleotides are TGTGCCAGCAGGAGACATAGAATTAACACCGGGGAGCTGTTTTTT. Its translation is CASRRHRINTGELFF.